Listed here are 21 T cell receptor beta chains from one sample, sequenced in a study of response to subunit inactivated influenza vaccine. TCRdb fed the RT-PCR reads into MiXCR, producing one record per CDR3 protein. The sample includes 160,000 or so distinct CDR3 sequences, about a tenth of them seen just once. The sequencing used non-naive T cells sorted from PBMCs, collected more than 35 days after vaccination. These receptors were collected from a man in his fifties who received an inactivated influenza vaccine.

This clonotype was counted at least ten times. This rearrangement joins TRBV5-1 to TRBJ1-5; possibly TRBD1 for D (5 bases). Trimming shortened V by 1 base and J by 1 base, and 9 bases separated the two germline ends. CDR1 and CDR2 from the germline V gene are SGHRS and YFSETQ. The length of the CDR3 is 15 residues. The CDR3 nucleotides are TGCGCCAGCAGCTTGCTGCGGGGGAGCAATCAGCCCCAGCATTTT. Translated: CASSLLRGSNQPQHF.

This sequence joins TRBV5-1 and TRBJ1-2, with 7 bases identical to TRBD1. After removal of 0 bases from V and 0 bases from J, the junction contained 5 bases not matched to a gene. This CDR3 contains 16 residues. CDR1 SGHRS and CDR2 YFSETQ come from the germline V gene. CDR3 DNA: TGCGCCAGCAGCTTGGATAGGGACAGCGCTAACTATGGCTACACCTTC. Residues: CASSLDRDSANYGYTF.

V is TRBV20-1 and J is TRBJ2-5; a weak D match, TRBD1 (6 bases). The CDR3 has 14 amino acids. V lost 5 bases to trimming and J lost 1 base, with 14 bases between them. Germline V lookup: CDR1 DFQATT, CDR2 SNEGSKA (reference sequence). Here the CDR3 DNA reads TGCAGTGCTGGGTTGAGGGGGAGCCAAGAGACCCAGTACTTC. Its translation is CSAGLRGSQETQYF.

This clonotype was counted ten times or more. The rearrangement links TRBV11-2 to TRBJ2-7; TRBD1 aligns across 10 bases. V shed 5 bases, J shed 5 bases, and the junction held 12 bases outside the gene matches. The CDR3 extends over 16 amino acids. Germline lookup yields CDR1 SGHAT and CDR2 FQNNGV. The DNA of the CDR3 is TGTGCCAGCAGCCCACTAATTGGACAGGGGGATCACGAGCAGTACTTC. It specifies CASSPLIGQGDHEQYF.

This clonotype was counted many times. The genes are TRBV5-1 and TRBJ2-7; 7 positions match TRBD1. The CDR3 spans 15 residues. Per the germline V gene, CDR1 is SGHRS and CDR2 is YFSETQ. Trimming at V came to 3 bases and at J to 1 base, leaving 7 bases not matched to a gene. CDR3 DNA sequence: TGCGCCAGCAGCTGGATAAGGGACAGATCCTACGAGCAGTACTTC. This encodes CASSWIRDRSYEQYF.

The table lists this clonotype with many counts. This sequence joins TRBV28 and TRBJ2-7; 9 nucleotides match TRBD2. Germline CDR1 is MDHEN and CDR2 is SYDVKM. The ends lost 1 base at V and 1 base at J; junction bases unmatched: 5. The CDR3 totals 16 residues. The CDR3 protein is CASSLSGGRGSYEQYF. In DNA form, the CDR3 reads TGTGCCAGCAGTTTATCGGGCGGGAGGGGATCCTACGAGCAGTACTTC.

The chain employs TRBV5-6 and TRBJ1-5; D perhaps matches TRBD1 (6 bases). The ends were cut back, 2 bases at V and 2 bases at J, with 11 bases in the middle. Germline CDR1 is SGHDT and CDR2 is YYEEEE. The CDR3 totals 15 residues. The DNA for the CDR3 is TGTGCCAGCAGCTTAGGGGGTTTTGGCAATCAGCCCCAGCATTTT. Residues: CASSLGGFGNQPQHF.

This clonotype was counted a few times. The V gene is TRBV20-1, the J gene TRBJ2-1; D gene unclear. V was clipped by 6 bases and J by 0 bases, with 15 bases between them. CDR1 DFQATT and CDR2 SNEGSKA come from the germline V gene (reference sequence). This CDR3 is built from 15 residues. CDR3 DNA: TGCAGTGCCACTGGCGCAGGTAGCTCCTACAATGAGCAGTTCTTC. Protein: CSATGAGSSYNEQFF.

The rearrangement joins TRBV5-1 to TRBJ1-2, with D perhaps matching TRBD1 (5 bases). The V and J ends lost 2 bases and 6 bases respectively, with 14 bases between them. The V gene's germline CDR1 is SGHRS and CDR2 YFSETQ. The CDR3 consists of 14 residues. CDR3 in amino acids: CASSLYQEGNGYTF. For the CDR3, the DNA is TGCGCCAGCAGCTTATATCAGGAGGGGAATGGCTACACCTTC.

This clonotype was counted at least ten times. The CDR3: CASREQGSYEQYF. CDR3 sequence (DNA): TGTGCCAGCAGGGAACAGGGTTCCTACGAGCAGTACTTC. The J gene is TRBJ2-7, the V gene TRBV25-1; D is perhaps TRBD1 (6 bases). The CDR3 consists of 13 residues. CDR1 MGHDK and CDR2 SYGVNS come from the germline V gene. V was shortened by 6 bases and J by 1 base, with 10 bases between the two germline ends.

This clonotype occurred a few times. J is TRBJ2-1 and V is TRBV20-1, with 12 bases matching TRBD2. V shed 3 bases and J 5 bases; nucleotides not matched to a gene: 14. The germline gives CDR1 DFQATT, CDR2 SNEGSKA (reference sequence). This CDR3 contains 18 residues. CDR3 sequence: CSASPRRRLAGVHNEQFF. The CDR3 nucleotides read TGCAGTGCTAGTCCCCGCCGTAGACTAGCGGGAGTCCACAATGAGCAGTTCTTC.

V gene TRBV7-9 combines with J gene TRBJ1-6; weak D call: TRBD1 (6 bases). Germline CDR1 and CDR2: SEHNR and FQNEAQ (reference sequence). The CDR3 is 16 residues long. V shed 3 bases and J shed 8 bases, with 17 bases lying between them. Written as DNA, the CDR3 is TGTGCCAGCAGCTTTCCACAGGGCACCGGCCATTCACCCCTCCACTTT. This codes for CASSFPQGTGHSPLHF.

The chain couples TRBV7-2 to TRBJ1-1; 11 bases match TRBD1. Per germline, CDR1 SGHTA and CDR2 FQGNSA. The CDR3 has 15 residues. With V trimmed by 5 bases and J by 5 bases, 7 bases remained unmatched. This chain's CDR3 is CASSQGTGGRTEAFF. The CDR3 DNA follows: TGTGCCAGCAGCCAAGGGACAGGGGGACGAACTGAAGCTTTCTTT.

V gene TRBV27 combines with J gene TRBJ2-7; TRBD1 aligns across 8 bases. The CDR3 consists of 13 residues. Germline V CDR1 and CDR2: MNHEY, SMNVEV (reference sequence). The ends lost 4 bases at V and 4 bases at J; junction bases unmatched: 3. The CDR3 spells CASSSDRVYEQYF. CDR3 nucleotide sequence: TGTGCCAGCAGTTCGGACAGGGTTTACGAGCAGTACTTC.

This clonotype appeared once. The gene calls are TRBV7-9 and TRBJ2-5, with D perhaps given as TRBD1 or TRBD2 (6 bases each). Trimming pared 1 base from V and 5 bases from J, leaving 14 bases between. CDR1 SEHNR and CDR2 FQNEAQ come from the germline V gene (reference sequence). The CDR3 is 15 residues long. CDR3 amino acids: CASSLDGGVLETQYF. The CDR3 DNA follows: TGTGCCAGCAGCTTAGACGGGGGCGTCTTGGAGACCCAGTACTTC.

This clonotype showed up many times. V and J are TRBV7-3 and TRBJ2-1, with D tentatively TRBD2 (6 bases). The CDR3 contains 15 residues. The germline V and J ends were trimmed by 5 bases and 1 base, with 12 bases remaining between them. Germline CDR1 is SGHTA and CDR2 is FQGTGA. The DNA of the CDR3 is TGTGCCAGCAGCCCCGCGGGAAATTCCTACAATGAGCAGTTCTTC. This translates into CASSPAGNSYNEQFF.

This clonotype was seen repeatedly, ten times or more. The chain employs TRBV5-1 and TRBJ2-2; D possibly corresponds to TRBD2 (5 bases). Germline assignment: CDR1 SGHRS and CDR2 YFSETQ. V lost 2 bases, J lost 5 bases, and 7 bases lay in between. The CDR3 has 13 amino acids. The CDR3 sequence: CASSFGGTGELFF. The CDR3 DNA follows: TGCGCCAGCAGCTTTGGAGGAACCGGGGAGCTGTTTTTT.

This clonotype was counted many times. This rearrangement joins TRBV5-1 to TRBJ2-3, with a possible D match to TRBD2 (6 bases). V was trimmed by 4 bases and J by 0 bases, leaving 9 bases between them. Germline V CDR1 and CDR2: SGHRS, YFSETQ. This CDR3 region has 14 residues. CDR3 amino acids: CASSPGDSTDTQYF. The CDR3 coding sequence is TGCGCCAGCAGCCCGGGGGACAGCACAGATACGCAGTATTTT. Combining the CDR3 with reference TRBV5-1 and TRBJ2-3 gives the whole variable domain KAGVTQTPRYLIKTRGQQVTLSCSPISGHRSVSWYQQTPGQGLQFLFEYFSETQRNKGNFPGRFSGRQFSNSRSEMNVSTLELGDSALYLCASSPGDSTDTQYFGPGTRLTVL.

This clonotype has more than one count but fewer than ten. The CDR3, as DNA: TGCGCCAGCAGTGAGGGCAGGGGGCGTTTGCGGAACACTGAAGCTTTCTTT. Translation: CASSEGRGRLRNTEAFF. J is TRBJ1-1 and V is TRBV10-2; TRBD1 matches 8 bases. The CDR3 has 17 amino acids. V shed 2 bases, J shed 1 base, and the junction held 9 bases outside the gene matches. Per germline, CDR1 WSHSY and CDR2 SAAADI.

V gene TRBV5-6 combines with J gene TRBJ2-1, with 8 bases that match TRBD2. The V gene end was trimmed by 4 bases and the J gene end by 8 bases; junction bases not matched to a gene: 20. CDR1 is SGHDT, CDR2 YYEEEE, per germline. The CDR3 loop spans 18 amino acids. The CDR3 DNA is TGTGCCAGCAGCCTCTTAGCGGGATTAAGCCGGGGCAGGGATGAGCAGTTCTTC. Protein: CASSLLAGLSRGRDEQFF. The entire variable domain, with the rest obtained from reference TRBV5-6 and TRBJ2-1, is as follows: DAGVTQSPTHLIKTRGQQVTLRCSPKSGHDTVSWYQQALGQGPQFIFQYYEEEERQRGNFPDRFSGHQFPNYSSELNVNALLLGDSALYLCASSLLAGLSRGRDEQFFGPGTRLTVL.

With regard to this clonotype: A much larger clone differs by one base, so this may be a read error. J is TRBJ1-5 and V is TRBV4-3; 7 bases line up with TRBD1. CDR3 length: 13 residues. CDR1 and CDR2 from the germline V gene are LGHNA and YSLEER. The CDR3 DNA sequence: TGCGCCAGCGGCCAGGGACAGTCTCAGCCCCAGCATTTT. As protein: CASGQGQSQPQHF.